This T cell receptor (beta chain) was captured in a study of glioma-infiltrating T cells after dendritic cell vaccination. Unmatched junction bases numbered 8, after V lost 2 bases and J lost 6 bases. The CDR3 covers 15 residues. Germline CDR1 is SGHDT and CDR2 is YYEEEE. The primer mix had 60 V beta and 13 J beta primers. Produced via immunoSEQ multiplex PCR; TCRdb's table is partial and in-frame only. Here the sample spans 55,000 to 75,000 clones, around 86% being singletons. No glioblastoma patient carried an isocitrate dehydrogenase mutation. The material sequenced was blood, taken before dendritic cell vaccination. The sequence was collected from a human donor with glioblastoma. The chain is built from TRBV5-6 and TRBJ1-5; 7 bases line up with TRBD1. The DNA for the CDR3 is TGTGCCAGCAGCTTTTTAGGGGGCGAGAGTCAGCCCCAGCATTTT. This encodes CASSFLGGESQPQHF.